These 28 T cell receptor beta chains originate from one sample sequenced in a study of blood T cell repertoires in COVID-19. Repertoires were generated with immunoSEQ multiplex PCR, while TCRdb's copy carries only in-frame clones and drops some. Of a few hundred thousand clones in the sample, over 80% are singletons; the top ten hold 10% to 13%. The sample taken for sequencing was PBMCs or T cells enriched from blood (not recorded which). All receptors derive from a young man with acute COVID-19.

This clone has a handful of counts. The chain uses TRBV7-9 and TRBJ1-5; 8 nucleotides match TRBD1. The junction had 4 bases not matched to a gene; V was cut back by 5 bases and J by 7 bases. The CDR3 is 13 amino acids. Germline values: CDR1 SEHNR, CDR2 FQNEAQ (reference sequence). The CDR3: CASSLTGGQPQHF. The CDR3 DNA sequence: TGTGCCAGCAGCCTAACAGGGGGGCAGCCCCAGCATTTT.

The chain uses TRBV6-1 and TRBJ1-2; 7 bases align to TRBD1. In germline, CDR1 is MNHNS, CDR2 SASEGT. J gave up 4 bases and V 0 bases, and 2 bases lay outside the gene matches. The CDR3 has 14 residues. CDR3 bases: TGTGCCAGCAGTGAAGCACACAGGGGCTATGGCTACACCTTC. Protein sequence: CASSEAHRGYGYTF.

This chain connects TRBV7-9 to TRBJ2-1, with TRBD2 identical over 10 bases. Germline V gene sequence: CDR1 SEHNR, CDR2 FQNEAQ (reference sequence). The CDR3 totals 17 residues. The J segment lost 7 bases and the V segment lost 5 bases, leaving 14 bases of the junction unmatched. The CDR3 DNA reads as TGTGCCAGCAGCCTACCGCAGGTTAGCGGGAGGCGAAATGAGCAGTTCTTC. It is translated as CASSLPQVSGRRNEQFF. Looking up the rest from reference TRBV7-9 and TRBJ2-1 gives the full variable domain: DTGVSQNPRHKITKRGQNVTFRCDPISEHNRLYWYRQTLGQGPEFLTYFQNEAQLEKSRLLSDRFSAERPKGSFSTLEIQRTEQGDSAMYLCASSLPQVSGRRNEQFFGPGTRLTVL.

The chain combines TRBV28 with TRBJ1-5; no firm D call. Deletions cut 6 bases from V and 0 bases from J, with 12 bases between. The CDR3 is made up of 15 amino acids. In germline, CDR1 is MDHEN, CDR2 SYDVKM. CDR3 region: CASSPVKASNQPQHF. CDR3 DNA: TGTGCCAGCAGCCCCGTCAAAGCTAGCAATCAGCCCCAGCATTTT.

The chain links TRBV7-2 to TRBJ1-5, with D uncertain. The germline gives CDR1 SGHTA, CDR2 FQGNSA. The CDR3 covers 17 residues. Deletions cut 0 bases from V and 1 base from J, with 13 bases between. The CDR3 here is CASSLALGTRSNQPQHF. In DNA, the CDR3 is TGTGCCAGCAGCTTAGCCTTGGGCACTCGCAGCAATCAGCCCCAGCATTTT.

Only one count was recorded for this clone. V is TRBV4-3 and J is TRBJ2-1, with 7 bases fitting TRBD1. J lost 7 bases, V lost 2 bases, and 2 bases had no gene match. The CDR3 has 13 amino acids. Per the germline V gene, CDR1 is LGHNA and CDR2 is YSLEER. For the CDR3, the DNA is TGCGCCAGCAGCCAACAACAGGGGAATGAGCAGTTCTTC. Its translation: CASSQQQGNEQFF.

V is TRBV7-2 and J is TRBJ1-1; TRBD1 agrees at 8 bases. Germline V lookup: CDR1 SGHTA, CDR2 FQGNSA. This CDR3 has 15 amino acids. Trimming cost V 5 bases and J 1 base; bases outside gene matches: 6. The CDR3 sequence is CASSPRTGQNTEAFF. The CDR3 DNA follows: TGTGCCAGCAGCCCTAGGACAGGGCAGAACACTGAAGCTTTCTTT.

The V call is TRBV16, the J call TRBJ2-1, with 7 bases matching TRBD1. Per the germline V gene, CDR1 is KGHSY and CDR2 is FQNENV. Trimming at V came to 4 bases and at J to 8 bases, leaving 11 bases not matched to a gene. The CDR3 covers 15 residues. CDR3 region: CASSRQQGTMDEQFF. In nucleotides, the CDR3 is TGTGCCAGCAGCCGCCAACAGGGGACGATGGATGAGCAGTTCTTC.

The CDR3 loop reads CASSPQTGNTEAFF. The DNA for the CDR3 is TGTGCCAGCAGTCCCCAGACAGGGAACACTGAAGCTTTCTTT. This sequence joins TRBV28 and TRBJ1-1; D might be TRBD1 (6 bases). With 5 bases removed from V and 1 base from J, the gap between germline ends came to 11 bases. This CDR3 is 14 amino acids long. CDR1 is MDHEN and CDR2 is SYDVKM in the germline V gene.

The chain joins TRBV2 to TRBJ2-7; D gene ambiguous. The CDR3 is 11 residues long. The germline CDR1 and CDR2 sequences are SNHLY and FYNNEI. V lost 9 bases and J lost 0, with 6 bases in between. This chain's CDR3 is CASSFSYEQYF. CDR3 DNA: TGTGCCAGTTCCTTCTCCTACGAGCAGTACTTC.

This chain links TRBV19 with TRBJ1-4, with D maybe TRBD1 (5 bases). Trimming took 10 bases from V and 0 from J, leaving 15 bases between them. Germline V gene lookup returns CDR1 LNHDA and CDR2 SQIVND (reference sequence). The CDR3 covers 15 residues. The DNA of the CDR3 is TGTGCCACCCTCGCTGGGGCCGCAACTAATGAAAAACTGTTTTTT. Protein sequence: CATLAGAATNEKLFF.

This chain joins TRBV12-3 or TRBV12-4 and TRBJ2-7, with D hard to call. This CDR3 contains 13 residues. Trimming took off 3 bases at V and 0 bases at J, with 6 bases between the two ends. The CDR3 loop reads CASSLGFSYEQYF. CDR3 nucleotide sequence: TGTGCCAGCAGTTTGGGCTTCTCCTACGAGCAGTACTTC.

The rearrangement joins TRBV5-5 to TRBJ1-6; TRBD1 might be the D (6 bases). CDR1 SGHKS and CDR2 YYEKEE come from the germline V gene (reference sequence). This CDR3 is built from 17 residues. The V and J ends lost 3 bases and 8 bases respectively, with 21 bases between them. The CDR3 nucleotides are TGTGCCAGCAGCTCGAGAGGGGGGGGCGCAAAGGATTCACCCCTCCACTTT. This sequence encodes CASSSRGGGAKDSPLHF.

This chain links TRBV28 with TRBJ2-7; 8 bases are shared with TRBD2. CDR3 size: 14 residues. Germline CDR1 and CDR2: MDHEN and SYDVKM. Trimming at V came to 7 bases and at J to 4 bases, leaving 9 bases not matched to a gene. CDR3 DNA sequence: TGTGCCAGCACCCCAGAAAGCGGGAGTTACGAGCAGTACTTC. It is translated as CASTPESGSYEQYF.

The chain joins TRBV28 to TRBJ2-5; D is perhaps TRBD2 (6 bases). V was cut by 5 bases and J by 5 bases, with 21 bases left in between. This CDR3 has 16 residues. Germline loops: CDR1 MDHEN, CDR2 SYDVKM. CDR3 residues: CASSPRSSEGWETQYF. The CDR3 DNA sequence: TGTGCCAGCAGTCCCCGTTCTAGCGAGGGTTGGGAGACCCAGTACTTC.

In its sample, this clone was seen a few times. The chain joins TRBV7-8 to TRBJ1-1, with D unclear. V was cut by 4 bases and J by 5 bases, with 17 bases left in between. The CDR3 contains 15 residues. CDR1 and CDR2 from the germline V gene are SGHVS and FQNEAQ. The CDR3 DNA sequence: TGTGCCAGCAGCTCCGATTTGGGAGGAGGGACTGAAGCTTTCTTT. Protein sequence: CASSSDLGGGTEAFF.

The chain uses TRBV7-2 and TRBJ2-1; D unresolved. The CDR3 is 13 residues long. CDR1 and CDR2 from the germline V gene are SGHTA and FQGNSA. V lost 2 bases and J lost 9, with 11 bases in between. The CDR3 DNA reads as TGTGCCAGCAGCTTAAGCCATTCGGGTGAGCAGTTCTTC. As protein: CASSLSHSGEQFF.

In this sample, this clone turned up once. The V gene is TRBV4-3, the J gene TRBJ1-4; D remains unclear. V lost 0 bases, J lost 5 bases, and 10 bases lay in between. This CDR3 comprises 15 residues. Germline-derived CDR1 and CDR2 are LGHNA and YSLEER. The DNA of the CDR3 is TGCGCCAGCAGCCAAGACGGGGATGAGAATGAAAAACTGTTTTTT. Its translation: CASSQDGDENEKLFF.

The rearrangement joins TRBV18 to TRBJ1-4; 7 bases agree with TRBD1. The CDR3 loop spans 13 amino acids. Trimming cost V 5 bases and J 8 bases; bases outside gene matches: 5. The V gene's germline CDR1 is KGHSH and CDR2 LQKENI. The DNA for the CDR3 is TGTGCCAGCTCAAACAGGGGAGGCGAAAAACTGTTTTTT. Its protein product is CASSNRGGEKLFF.

The V gene is TRBV28, the J gene TRBJ2-1, with a tentative D call TRBD2 (6 bases). Germline V gene lookup returns CDR1 MDHEN and CDR2 SYDVKM. Trimming left V 1 base short and J 5 bases short, with 15 bases between. The CDR3 has 16 residues. CDR3 loop: CASSLYASAPNNEQFF. CDR3 nucleotides: TGTGCCAGCAGTTTATATGCTAGCGCTCCCAACAATGAGCAGTTCTTC.

The table lists this clone with a count of one. This chain uses TRBV6-1 with TRBJ2-7; TRBD2 might be the D (6 bases). The CDR3 length is 14 residues. Trimming removed 0 bases at V and 3 bases at J, with 9 bases between. Germline-derived CDR1 and CDR2 are MNHNS and SASEGT. The CDR3 here is CASSEAGGNYEQYF. The CDR3 DNA reads as TGTGCCAGCAGTGAAGCTGGAGGGAACTACGAGCAGTACTTC.

This sequence joins TRBV11-3 and TRBJ2-5, with no clear D. The V end was cut by 3 bases, the J end by 5 bases, with 13 bases between. The CDR3 is made up of 14 amino acids. The germline CDR1 and CDR2 sequences are SGHNT and YENEEA. CDR3 sequence reads: CASSLSSGLETQYF. In DNA, the CDR3 is TGTGCCAGCAGCTTGAGTTCCGGGTTGGAGACCCAGTACTTC.

The CDR3 sequence is CASSKDRGLYEQYF. The CDR3 DNA reads as TGTGCCAGCAGCAAGGACAGGGGATTGTACGAGCAGTACTTC. The chain couples TRBV11-2 to TRBJ2-7; 9 bases agree with TRBD1. Germline CDR1 SGHAT, CDR2 FQNNGV. This CDR3 is 14 amino acids long. V trimming: 5 bases; J trimming: 4 bases; junction bases outside the gene matches: 6.

This rearrangement joins TRBV28 to TRBJ2-7, with D possibly being TRBD1 (6 bases). Germline V gene data show CDR1 as MDHEN and CDR2 as SYDVKM. This CDR3 region has 12 residues. The V and J ends lost 2 bases and 5 bases respectively, with 7 bases between them. The CDR3 DNA reads as TGTGCCAGCAGTTTAAACAGGGACGAGCAGTACTTC. Protein product: CASSLNRDEQYF.

The rearrangement links TRBV19 to TRBJ1-5, with D possibly TRBD1 on 5 matching bases. CDR1 is LNHDA, CDR2 SQIVND, per germline (reference sequence). Between the trimmed V and J ends, which lost 5 bases and 5 bases, there was a span of 13 bases. This CDR3 region has 14 residues. CDR3 residues: CASSGTGTYQPQHF. DNA for the CDR3: TGTGCCAGTAGTGGCACAGGCACCTATCAGCCCCAGCATTTT. The whole variable domain, filled in from reference TRBV19 and TRBJ1-5, reads DGGITQSPKYLFRKEGQNVTLSCEQNLNHDAMYWYRQDPGQGLRLIYYSQIVNDFQKGDIAEGYSVSREKKESFPLTVTSAQKNPTAFYLCASSGTGTYQPQHFGDGTRLSIL.

The V gene is TRBV11-2, the J gene TRBJ2-7, with D possibly TRBD1 on 5 matching bases. V dropped 1 base and J dropped 0 bases, with 16 bases sitting between them. The CDR3 contains 17 residues. Germline CDR1 SGHAT, CDR2 FQNNGV. The CDR3 sequence is CASSLVRNTGPSYEQYF. CDR3 nucleotides: TGTGCCAGCAGCTTAGTACGCAATACAGGACCCTCCTACGAGCAGTACTTC.

The V call is TRBV9, the J call TRBJ2-5, with 10 bases identical to TRBD1. Trimming at V came to 0 bases and at J to 5 bases, leaving 7 bases not matched to a gene. The CDR3 is made up of 16 amino acids. Germline CDR1 is SGDLS and CDR2 is YYNGEE. CDR3 DNA: TGTGCCAGCAGCGTAGGAGTGACAGGGGGCGCGGAGACCCAGTACTTC. Translated: CASSVGVTGGAETQYF.

The CDR3 reads CASRFMQGRAEAFF. In nucleotides, the CDR3 is TGTGCCAGCAGATTCATGCAGGGTCGGGCTGAAGCTTTCTTT. J is TRBJ1-1 and V is TRBV28, with D maybe TRBD1 (5 bases). The germline V gene has CDR1 MDHEN and CDR2 SYDVKM. Trimming stripped 6 bases from V and 6 bases from J, with 17 bases between. The CDR3 is 14 residues long.